This T cell receptor beta chain was sequenced in a study of post-analysis software for immune sequencing data. Study background: Patients with relapsing-remitting, secondary progressive and progressive-relapsing multiple sclerosis courses were all represented.

This clonotype was detected a few times. Its antigen remains unidentified. Carried by the TCR beta cDNA libraries were unique molecular identifiers. T cells numbering about 0.85 to 10 million yielded some 480,000 cDNA molecules. TCRdb independently ran MiXCR on the PCR reads; one entry per CDR3 protein. The table includes some 890,000 distinct CDR3 sequences, under 70% detected once. This CDR3 region has 12 residues. V was cut by 0 bases and J by 9 bases, with 6 bases left in between. Findings and caveats of the study: Comparison of patients with controls showed a handful of TRBV segments more frequent in patients, TRBV5-6, TRBV5-1 and TRBV20-1 among them. Pronounced co-clustering by F measure was evident among identically batched samples. The normalized Chao1 diversity of multiple sclerosis patients was significantly lower than that of controls.

The clonotype originates from a girl aged 10 to 17 with multiple sclerosis. The chain has TRBV12-3 or TRBV12-4 and TRBJ2-1, with D possibly called TRBD1 or TRBD2 (5 bases each). Sample: blood. The CDR3 nucleotides read TGTGCCAGCAGTTTAGCGGGGACTGAGCAGTTCTTC. This sequence encodes CASSLAGTEQFF.